The 3 T cell receptor beta chains below all came from one sample that was sequenced in a study of long-term antiretroviral therapy in people with HIV. Runs used v3.0 of the immunoSEQ assay and were done at survey level. Some clones are missing from TCRdb's copy, which holds only in-frame ones; the method was immunoSEQ multiplex PCR. Among 48,000 or so clones listed, roughly four fifths were seen once. Sequencing was performed on unsorted PBMCs, taken 0.8 years after starting antiretroviral therapy. The receptors shown here come from a woman between 18 and 30 years old with HIV.

The gene calls are TRBV5-3 and TRBJ2-1; 7 positions agree with TRBD2. TRBV5-3 is an ORF, with its function uncertain. The CDR3 consists of 14 residues. The trim removed 7 bases at V and 6 bases at J, leaving 10 bases unmatched. The CDR3 region has the DNA TGTGCCAGAGAAGGCGGGAGTGGTTGCAATGAGCAGTTCTTC. Its translation: CAREGGSGCNEQFF.

This chain's CDR3 is CASSLVQGNSYEQYF. For the CDR3, the DNA is TGTGCCAGCAGTTTAGTACAGGGAAACTCCTACGAGCAGTACTTC. V usage is TRBV28 and J usage is TRBJ2-7; tentative D call: TRBD1 (6 bases). The length of the CDR3 is 15 residues. CDR1 is MDHEN and CDR2 is SYDVKM in the germline V gene. With 2 bases removed from V and 0 bases from J, the gap between germline ends came to 11 bases.

The chain is built from TRBV27 and TRBJ2-4; a weak D match, TRBD2 (5 bases). The CDR3 totals 16 residues. Germline assignment: CDR1 MNHEY and CDR2 SMNVEV (reference sequence). V was pared by 1 base and J by 1 base, with 11 bases between. The CDR3 DNA follows: TGTGCCAGCAGTTTATTTTCCCGCGGGGCCAAAAACATTCAGTACTTC. Translation gives CASSLFSRGAKNIQYF.